The entry below gives a single T cell receptor (beta chain) sequence along with its context. This receptor's antigen is unknown. Per-base qualities were not stored, and no clone one base away is much larger. This was a case-control study nested in a cohort of healthcare workers in London, UK, who had nasopharyngeal swab PCR tests and blood samples taken every week. Healthcare workers were enrolled in the week of the UK lockdown, from 23 to 31 March 2020, and were followed every week for up to roughly 15 weeks. The library was made by 5' RACE. Sequencing was performed on a NextSeq 500. In the TCR library protocol, unique molecular identifiers were attached to individual cDNA molecules to correct for PCR bias and sequencing error. Both TCR alpha and beta chains were sequenced, and tight co-correlation was observed between alpha and beta sequence abundances in each sample. Concerning the study's data processing: Decombinator V4 was used to annotate TCR sequences for V gene, J gene and CDR3. TCRs were defined as expanded if a significant change between any two time points was detected under a Poisson model with p below 0.0001. TCR abundances were normalised to the total number of TCRs sequenced in each sample and reported as counts per million. TRAV1-2 paired with TRAJ12, TRAJ20 or TRAJ33 defined MAIT TCRs, while TRAV10 paired with TRAJ18 defined iNKT TCRs. VDJdb, accessed 1 November 2021, was searched for CMV, EBV and SARS-CoV-2 annotated TCRs, with TCRs annotated for multiple antigens excluded. Using fastp at Q25 and MiXCR, TCRdb reprocessed the public reads and kept productive beta chains. Entries are consolidated by CDR3 protein sequence, retaining the most common genes and DNA. TCRdb, rather than the study authors, made the V and J calls. The sample table holds tens of thousands of distinct CDR3 sequences, of which about 10% were seen once. The ten largest clones add up to 6.5% to 9% of the sample.

Deletion took 7 bases off V and 0 bases off J, with a span of 16 bases between the germline ends. The CDR3 numbers 16 residues from cysteine through phenylalanine. The kept DNA is CDR3 alone, 48 bases in frame from the first base. The data were obtained in a study of early T cells in non-severe SARS-CoV-2 infection (dated by TCRdb to about 2021). Background on the whole study: Bulk RNA from unsorted whole blood was used for TCR sequencing, so alpha and beta chains could not be paired. Broader findings and caveats from the paper: Matching against VDJdb was skewed toward anti-spike CD8 responses, likely underestimated virus-specific expansions, and missed private and CD4 specificities.

The rearranged chain carries TRBV12-3 or TRBV12-4 and TRBJ2-1, and possibly TRBD2, on 6 matching bases. The clonotype comes from an adult who was a healthcare worker with PCR-confirmed SARS-CoV-2 infection or an uninfected control (not recorded which). Specimen: whole blood, collected at baseline. The CDR3: CASTWMLRGSYNEQFF. The sequenced DNA is TGTGCCAGCACCTGGATGTTGCGGGGCTCCTACAATGAGCAGTTCTTC.